This T cell receptor beta chain was recovered during a study of OX40 agonist ivuxolimab in advanced cancers. Background on the study: Cancers in dose escalation were hepatocellular, melanoma, renal cell and head and neck. Points from the study as a whole: Among T cells, CD8+ cells averaged more expanded clones than CD4+ cells. CD4+ and CD8+ blood T cells expanded clonally by week 6 at 0.1 to 3.0 mg/kg.

Here immunoSEQ multiplex PCR was the method, and the copy in TCRdb shows in-frame clones only, minus some. The sample consists of tens of thousands of clones, around 87% of them appearing once. Comment on this clone: Antigen unknown.

This receptor was identified in an adult with an advanced solid tumor such as melanoma, head and neck, liver or kidney cancer. The material sequenced was CD4+ or CD8+ T cells sorted from blood, taken in a trial of the OX40 agonist ivuxolimab.

CDR3 sequence reads: CASSTGAEQTQYF. CDR3 nucleotide sequence: TGTGCCAGCAGTACCGGGGCTGAGCAGACCCAGTACTTC. This chain joins TRBV7-2 and TRBJ2-5, with D perhaps assigned TRBD1 or TRBD2 (5 bases each). Germline CDR1 and CDR2: SGHTA and FQGNSA. V lost 6 bases, J lost 6 bases, and 14 bases lay in between. CDR3 size: 13 residues. Full variable domain (remainder filled in from reference TRBV7-2 and TRBJ2-5): GAGVSQSPSNKVTEKGKDVELRCDPISGHTALYWYRQSLGQGLEFLIYFQGNSAPDKSGLPSDRFSAERTGGSVSTLTIQRTQQEDSAVYLCASSTGAEQTQYFGPGTRLLVL.